The 32 T cell receptor beta chains below come from one sample, sequenced in a study of CD8+ T cells in alopecia areata. Once RNA had been extracted, it was reverse transcribed into cDNA to act as the sequencing template. Sequenced by immunoSEQ multiplex PCR; TCRdb stores in-frame clones only, minus some. The sample gives a few hundred thousand clones, over 45% of which show up once; about 0.88% is in the top ten. As for treatment: oral pan-JAK inhibitor, 5-10 mg twice daily. The sequences come from CD4+ T cells sorted from blood, collected around week 54, from a patient treated with tofacitinib. These TCRs come from a human donor with alopecia areata.

The chain employs TRBV30 and TRBJ2-5; possibly TRBD1 for D (7 bases). The CDR3 sequence is 11 residues long. V was trimmed by 8 bases and J by 4 bases, leaving 11 bases between them. CDR1 and CDR2 from the germline V gene are GTSNPN and SVGIG (reference sequence). CDR3 DNA: TGTGCCAGGCAGGGGGGAGAGACCCAGTACTTC. Its translation: CARQGGETQYF.

This clone was counted only a few times. This chain connects TRBV29-1 to TRBJ2-6; the D is unclear. The V end was cut by 3 bases, the J end by 4 bases, with 4 bases between. CDR3 size: 12 residues. Germline V gives CDR1 SQVTM, CDR2 ANQGSEA. CDR3 protein: CSVDEGANVLTF. The CDR3, as DNA: TGCAGCGTTGATGAGGGGGCCAACGTCCTGACTTTC.

The chain has TRBV2 and TRBJ2-1, with D unresolved. The germline gives CDR1 SNHLY, CDR2 FYNNEI. This CDR3 has 14 residues. Trimming removed 9 bases at V and 0 bases at J, with 12 bases between. CDR3 nucleotides: TGTGCCAGTCTTTTGGTTTTCTCCTACAATGAGCAGTTCTTC. This translates into CASLLVFSYNEQFF.

The chain uses TRBV30 and TRBJ2-3; D gene unclear. The germline gives CDR1 GTSNPN, CDR2 SVGIG (reference sequence). The CDR3 is 12 amino acids. Trimming cost V 2 bases and J 1 base, with 4 bases left between them. The CDR3 is CAWSSGTDTQYF. CDR3 nucleotides: TGTGCCTGGAGTTCTGGCACAGATACGCAGTATTTT.

The chain has TRBV27 and TRBJ1-4; a weak D match, TRBD1 (6 bases). The germline V gene encodes CDR1 MNHEY and CDR2 SMNVEV (reference sequence). CDR3 length: 15 residues. V lost 5 bases to trimming and J lost 8 bases, with 18 bases between them. The CDR3 nucleotides are TGTGCCAGCAGTCTACAGGGCAGGGCGGGCGAAAAACTGTTTTTT. Translated: CASSLQGRAGEKLFF.

This clone was detected only a few times. This sequence joins TRBV7-9 and TRBJ2-7; D possibly matches TRBD1 or TRBD2 (5 bases each). There are 12 residues in the CDR3. CDR1 and CDR2 (germline): SEHNR, FQNEAQ (reference sequence). V lost 10 bases and J 4 bases, leaving 14 bases between the germline ends. This CDR3 is CAIRRGTYEQYF. The CDR3 coding sequence is TGTGCCATAAGACGGGGCACATACGAGCAGTACTTC.

The chain couples TRBV29-1 to TRBJ2-7; 7 bases align to TRBD1. CDR3 length: 14 residues. Trimming took 6 bases from V and 2 from J; bases not matched to a gene: 10. Per the germline V gene, CDR1 is SQVTM and CDR2 is ANQGSEA. CDR3 nucleotide sequence: TGCAGCGTGACCGTGGACAGGACCGCCTACGAGCAGTACTTC. It yields the protein CSVTVDRTAYEQYF.

The chain links TRBV11-2 to TRBJ2-1; TRBD2 might be the D (6 bases). Germline CDR1 SGHAT, CDR2 FQNNGV. Trimming removed 2 bases at V and 0 bases at J, with 11 bases between. The CDR3 is made up of 16 amino acids. The CDR3 loop reads CASSLRLVNSYNEQFF. The CDR3 region has the DNA TGTGCCAGCAGCTTAAGACTAGTGAACTCCTACAATGAGCAGTTCTTC.

The V call is TRBV5-1, the J call TRBJ1-1; unclear D gene. Deletions cut 3 bases from V and 4 bases from J, with 16 bases between. CDR1 and CDR2 from the germline V gene are SGHRS and YFSETQ. The CDR3 extends over 15 amino acids. CDR3 sequence (DNA): TGCGCCAGCAGCTCCGAAACGGGGAGAATCACTGAAGCTTTCTTT. Translated: CASSSETGRITEAFF.

Regarding this clone: Additional DNA sequences in this sample encode the identical CDR3. The J gene is TRBJ2-1, the V gene TRBV5-1; unclear D gene. This CDR3 contains 15 residues. The germline V gene has CDR1 SGHRS and CDR2 YFSETQ. Trimming removed 0 bases from V and 1 base from J, with 8 bases in between. DNA of the CDR3: TGCGCCAGCAGCTTGGTTTCCGGGTCCTACAATGAGCAGTTCTTC. Encoded protein: CASSLVSGSYNEQFF.

Concerning this clone: Other nucleotide sequences in the sample specify the same CDR3. The chain employs TRBV29-1 and TRBJ1-5; 8 positions match TRBD1. Germline assignment: CDR1 SQVTM and CDR2 ANQGSEA. Trimming at V came to 6 bases and at J to 1 base, leaving 2 bases not matched to a gene. CDR3 size: 13 residues. CDR3 sequence reads: CSVRQGSNQPQHF. CDR3 DNA: TGCAGCGTCCGACAGGGGAGCAATCAGCCCCAGCATTTT.

This clone was recorded only once. The V and J genes are TRBV11-1 and TRBJ1-2; possibly TRBD1 for D (6 bases). Germline lookup yields CDR1 SGHAT and CDR2 FQDESV (reference sequence). The CDR3 loop spans 12 amino acids. Trimming shortened V by 7 bases and J by 6 bases, and 12 bases separated the two germline ends. The DNA of the CDR3 is TGTGCCAGCACCGTAGGGGGAGATGGCTACACCTTC. Residues: CASTVGGDGYTF.

This chain joins TRBV2 and TRBJ1-1; D gene unclear. The CDR3 runs to 11 residues. Trimming pared 4 bases from V and 3 bases from J, leaving 3 bases between. From germline, CDR1 is SNHLY and CDR2 FYNNEI. This chain's CDR3 is CASSAYTEAFF. The DNA for the CDR3 is TGTGCCAGCAGTGCGTACACTGAAGCTTTCTTT.

The sample holds a few counts of this clone. The genes are TRBV27 and TRBJ1-6, with a tentative D call TRBD1 (6 bases). CDR3 length: 14 residues. Trimming removed 2 bases at V and 8 bases at J, with 10 bases between. Germline loops: CDR1 MNHEY, CDR2 SMNVEV (reference sequence). CDR3 sequence reads: CASSLGGHDSPLHF. Written as DNA, the CDR3 is TGTGCCAGCAGTTTAGGGGGGCATGATTCACCCCTCCACTTT.

The V gene is TRBV30, the J gene TRBJ2-7; possible D gene TRBD1, 5 bases. Germline V gene data show CDR1 as GTSNPN and CDR2 as SVGIG (reference sequence). Trimming shortened V by 1 base and J by 0 bases, and 10 bases separated the two germline ends. The length of the CDR3 is 14 residues. The CDR3, as DNA: TGTGCCTGGAGTGGACACAGGAACTCCTACGAGCAGTACTTC. Its protein product is CAWSGHRNSYEQYF.

The genes are TRBV15 and TRBJ2-7, with D hard to call. The CDR3 runs to 13 residues. Trimming stripped 1 base from V and 4 bases from J, with 8 bases between. CDR1 and CDR2 (germline): LNHNV, YYDKDF (reference sequence). The CDR3 DNA sequence: TGTGCCACCAGCAGAGGTTACCAATACGAGCAGTACTTC. It encodes CATSRGYQYEQYF.

This clone was seen a single time. The chain carries TRBV15 and TRBJ2-1, with 9 nucleotides matching TRBD1. From germline, CDR1 is LNHNV and CDR2 YYDKDF (reference sequence). CDR3 length: 17 amino acids. The ends lost 1 base at V and 6 bases at J; junction bases unmatched: 10. CDR3 amino acids: CATSRAPGQGMFNEQFF. CDR3 bases: TGTGCCACCAGCAGAGCGCCCGGACAGGGGATGTTCAATGAGCAGTTCTTC.

The chain couples TRBV29-1 to TRBJ2-5; tentative D call: TRBD2 (6 bases). Germline CDR1 is SQVTM and CDR2 is ANQGSEA. The germline V and J ends were trimmed by 0 bases and 4 bases, with 18 bases remaining between them. The CDR3 is 16 residues long. The CDR3 is CSVEDYRAGKGETQYF. The CDR3 coding sequence is TGCAGCGTTGAAGATTACCGGGCGGGGAAGGGAGAGACCCAGTACTTC.

The chain combines TRBV5-1 with TRBJ2-7; possibly TRBD1 for D (6 bases). The CDR3 extends over 13 amino acids. V dropped 7 bases and J dropped 0 bases, with 11 bases sitting between them. Per the germline V gene, CDR1 is SGHRS and CDR2 is YFSETQ. Written as DNA, the CDR3 is TGCGCCAGCCTCAGGGGTAGCTCCTACGAGCAGTACTTC. Its protein product is CASLRGSSYEQYF.

The chain uses TRBV7-9 and TRBJ2-5; TRBD2 is a possible D gene (6 bases). Germline CDR1 SEHNR, CDR2 FQNEAQ (reference sequence). Trimming removed 8 bases from V and 7 bases from J, with 14 bases in between. The CDR3 has 12 residues. The CDR3 protein is CASGGSGWTQYF. CDR3 sequence (DNA): TGTGCCAGCGGCGGCAGCGGGTGGACCCAGTACTTC.

The J gene is TRBJ2-3, the V gene TRBV5-1; D call uncertain. The germline V and J ends were trimmed by 2 bases and 1 base, with 2 bases remaining between them. The CDR3 sequence is 12 residues long. Germline assignment: CDR1 SGHRS and CDR2 YFSETQ. The DNA of the CDR3 is TGCGCCAGCAGCTTTGGCACAGATACGCAGTATTTT. It translates to CASSFGTDTQYF.

This clone was seen more than once but under ten times. V is TRBV7-2 and J is TRBJ2-7; 15 bases align to TRBD2. The CDR3 is 14 residues long. Germline V lookup: CDR1 SGHTA, CDR2 FQGNSA. Germline trimming cut 5 bases from V and 12 bases from J; bases unmatched to any gene: 8. CDR3 in amino acids: CASSPGTSGGTRYF. The CDR3 nucleotides read TGTGCCAGCAGCCCCGGGACTAGCGGGGGGACACGGTACTTC.

The chain recombines TRBV10-2 with TRBJ2-5; 10 bases map to TRBD2. Germline CDR1 is WSHSY and CDR2 is SAAADI. CDR3 size: 14 residues. With V trimmed by 2 bases and J by 3 bases, 0 bases remained unmatched. CDR3 sequence: CASSEGTSEETQYF. DNA for the CDR3: TGCGCCAGCAGTGAGGGGACTAGCGAAGAGACCCAGTACTTC.

V is TRBV30 and J is TRBJ2-2; D gene uncertain. V dropped 0 bases and J dropped 1 base, with 6 bases sitting between them. Germline V lookup: CDR1 GTSNPN, CDR2 SVGIG (reference sequence). The CDR3 runs to 14 residues. The CDR3: CAWSVYKNTGELFF. In nucleotides, the CDR3 is TGTGCCTGGAGTGTTTACAAGAACACCGGGGAGCTGTTTTTT.

This clone was detected a few times. The J gene is TRBJ2-5, the V gene TRBV6-6, with 9 bases that match TRBD1. CDR1 is MNHNY and CDR2 is SVGAGI in the germline V gene (reference sequence). Losses at the gene ends were 6 bases for V and 4 bases for J; bases not matched to a gene: 9. This CDR3 contains 15 residues. The CDR3 sequence is CASRLPGQGGETQYF. The CDR3 DNA reads as TGTGCCAGCAGACTCCCGGGACAGGGAGGAGAGACCCAGTACTTC.

This chain connects TRBV30 to TRBJ2-2; tentative D call: TRBD2 (5 bases). Germline V gene sequence: CDR1 GTSNPN, CDR2 SVGIG (reference sequence). The V end was cut by 5 bases, the J end by 8 bases, with 9 bases between. This CDR3 contains 11 residues. The CDR3 region is CAWLRAGELFF. For the CDR3, the DNA is TGTGCCTGGCTGCGGGCTGGGGAGCTGTTTTTT.

There are a few counts of this clone. The chain employs TRBV7-9 and TRBJ2-2, with a weak D call TRBD1 (6 bases). The germline V gene has CDR1 SEHNR and CDR2 FQNEAQ (reference sequence). With 7 bases removed from V and 0 bases from J, the gap between germline ends came to 21 bases. The CDR3 has 18 residues. CDR3 sequence (DNA): TGTGCCAGCACCTACTTAGGGTCAAGGGGGACGAACACCGGGGAGCTGTTTTTT. Its protein is CASTYLGSRGTNTGELFF. Complete variable domain (other parts from reference TRBV7-9 and TRBJ2-2): DTGVSQNPRHKITKRGQNVTFRCDPISEHNRLYWYRQTLGQGPEFLTYFQNEAQLEKSRLLSDRFSAERPKGSFSTLEIQRTEQGDSAMYLCASTYLGSRGTNTGELFFGEGSRLTVL.

The genes are TRBV5-1 and TRBJ1-2, with D possibly matching TRBD1 (5 bases). CDR3 length: 12 residues. V was trimmed by 7 bases and J by 4 bases, leaving 11 bases between them. Germline CDR1 reads SGHRS; CDR2 reads YFSETQ. The CDR3 DNA is TGCGCCAGCGGAAGCGACAGCTATGGCTACACCTTC. It yields the protein CASGSDSYGYTF.

V and J are TRBV25-1 and TRBJ1-2, with a possible D match to TRBD1 (6 bases). The length of the CDR3 is 11 residues. From germline, CDR1 is MGHDK and CDR2 SYGVNS. Deletions cut 5 bases from V and 7 bases from J, with 8 bases between. CDR3 in DNA: TGTGCCAGCAGTAGAGGGGGTGGCTACACCTTC. Encoded protein: CASSRGGGYTF.

CDR3 residues: CASSLDREAGELFF. The CDR3 nucleotides are TGCGCCAGCAGCTTGGACAGGGAAGCCGGGGAGCTGTTTTTT. The chain couples TRBV5-1 to TRBJ2-2, with D maybe TRBD1 (6 bases). The CDR3 runs to 14 residues. V gave up 0 bases and J gave up 6 bases, with 9 bases separating them. Germline loops: CDR1 SGHRS, CDR2 YFSETQ.

This clone was detected only a few times. The chain is built from TRBV29-1 and TRBJ2-3; TRBD2 might be the D (6 bases). Germline CDR1 reads SQVTM; CDR2 reads ANQGSEA. V dropped 4 bases and J dropped 5 bases, with 13 bases sitting between them. This CDR3 spans 13 amino acids. The DNA of the CDR3 is TGCAGCGTTGGGGCGGGATTAGGAGATACGCAGTATTTT. Translation gives CSVGAGLGDTQYF.

The sample holds a few counts of this clone. CDR3 in amino acids: CASSPSVENTEAFF. DNA for the CDR3: TGTGCCAGCTCACCCTCAGTCGAGAACACTGAAGCTTTCTTT. This sequence joins TRBV18 and TRBJ1-1; no clear D gene. Trimming removed 3 bases from V and 1 base from J, with 9 bases in between. The CDR3 has 14 amino acids. CDR1 and CDR2 (germline): KGHSH, LQKENI.